The sequence of this T cell receptor (beta chain) was determined in a study of cytomegalovirus exposure and HLA in healthy donors. Findings and limits, study-wide: Looking again later, the authors saw that most CMV-associated TCR beta chains seemed HLA-restricted. Most TCR beta V segments were productive about 90% or about 30% of the time in an earlier analysis. While the bulk of TCR sequences proved rare, some public TCRs turned up in many donors.

The PCR contained 60 Vbeta and 13 Jbeta primers. This table comes from immunoSEQ multiplex PCR, and its TCRdb copy is limited to in-frame clones, with some not included. The table records 170,000 or so clones, about 86% of them present only once. Comments on this clone: The target antigen is unknown.

This CDR3 has 10 residues. Germline V gene sequence: CDR1 LNHDA, CDR2 SQIVND (reference sequence). The germline V and J ends were trimmed by 11 bases and 8 bases, with 12 bases remaining between them. The specimen sequenced was PBMCs. This rearrangement joins TRBV19 to TRBJ1-2; no reliable D call. The receptor was isolated from a woman under 30 in good health and CMV-seronegative. The CDR3 here is CASRDRGYTF. The CDR3 coding sequence is TGTGCCTCTCGAGATCGAGGCTACACCTTC.